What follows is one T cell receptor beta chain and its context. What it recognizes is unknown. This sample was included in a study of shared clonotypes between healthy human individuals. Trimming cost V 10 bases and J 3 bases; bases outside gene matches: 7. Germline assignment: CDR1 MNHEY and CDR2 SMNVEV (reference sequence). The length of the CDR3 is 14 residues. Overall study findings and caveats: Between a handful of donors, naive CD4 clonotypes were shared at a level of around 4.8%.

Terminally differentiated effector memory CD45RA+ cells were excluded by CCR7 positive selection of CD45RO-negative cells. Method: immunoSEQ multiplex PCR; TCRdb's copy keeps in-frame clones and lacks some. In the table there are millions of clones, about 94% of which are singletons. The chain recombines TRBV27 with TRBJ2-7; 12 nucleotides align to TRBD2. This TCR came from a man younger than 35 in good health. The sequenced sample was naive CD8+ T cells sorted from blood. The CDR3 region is CATLQTSGGYEQYF. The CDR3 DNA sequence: TGTGCCACCCTCCAGACTAGCGGGGGCTACGAGCAGTACTTC.